Below, one T cell receptor beta chain is given with its context. The count of this clone is one. The antigen this receptor binds is unknown. The record has no base qualities; no much larger clone is one base away. The source of the sample is a study of cytomegalovirus exposure and HLA in healthy donors (dated by TCRdb to about 2017). About the study as a whole: In an earlier analysis of approximately 640 of the donors, 250 to 300 Gb of sequence data and 117 million unique TCR beta sequences from 150 million to 200 million T cells were reported. Approximately 300 gigabases of sequencing data and around 80 million unique TCR sequences made up an early release that covered roughly 670 HLA-typed donors. Among the roughly 430 genotyped donors, approximately 81% belonged to the genetic ancestry cluster associated with self-reported Caucasian donors. The aim of the study was to test whether cataloging public T cell receptors could identify signatures of past pathogen exposure. The study profiled the T cell repertoires of 666 subjects by immunosequencing and related them to cytomegalovirus serostatus. Along with the approximately 650-subject first cohort, a separate validation cohort of over a hundred different subjects was used. To predict cytomegalovirus infection status, the study brought together high-throughput TCR immunosequencing, statistical association of individual TCRs with disease status, and machine learning. In a later analysis, previously published TCR beta repertoires from more than 500 donors were re-analyzed and high-resolution HLA genotyping was added so that TCR occurrence patterns could be studied. Rather than using new phenotypic data, the later analysis identified candidate immune exposures from TCR beta sequences and from how often those sequences occurred across donors. In an earlier analysis of roughly 540 of the donors, high-throughput TCR beta sequencing was used to judge whether each TCR beta V gene segment behaved as functional or pseudogenic. Donor age, sex, ethnicity and CMV serostatus were compiled alongside the repertoire data. Genome-wide SNP genotypes for about three fifths of the roughly 670 donors were used in a later genetic analysis, which treated that subset as a discovery cohort. All discovery cohort repertoires had been generated on a single sequencing platform. HLA typing covered class I and class II loci at four-digit resolution. The number of donors typed differed by locus, with roughly 629-640 for A, B, C, DRB1 and DQB1, around 500 for DQA1, over 600 for DPA1, and under 490 for DPB1. Several DR-DQ haplotypes were handled as single units for association and clustering because linkage in the cohort was strong. Among 398 genotyped donors of the cohort, an average of approximately 220,000 unique TCR beta nucleotide sequences was sequenced per donor, of which about 18% were non-productive.

The library was generated by the immunoSEQ multiplex PCR assay. For the multiplex PCR, a mixture combining 60 forward primers for TCR Vbeta segments and 13 reverse primers for TCR Jbeta segments was used. A multiplex PCR assay on genomic DNA amplified the CDR3 region of rearranged TCR beta genes. The Illumina HiSeq System was used to sequence the amplified TCR beta libraries as 87-base-pair reads. In the authors' own workflow: In a later analysis, some 80 million unique TCR beta chains were counted across the 500 to 850 repertoires, and around 11 million of these chains were shared by at least two donors. Raw reads were error-corrected and collapsed into unique sequences with a nearest-neighbor algorithm that merged closely related sequences to remove PCR and sequencing errors. CDR3 sequences were aligned to IMGT reference sequences to assign V, D and J gene segments. For a sequence to be retained, at least a six-nucleotide match to both a V gene segment and a J gene segment was required. A rearrangement counted as productive if the CDR3 had no stop codons and remained in frame with V and J, and every other rearrangement counted as non-productive. CDR3 was defined by IMGT convention, running from the second conserved V-encoded cysteine to the conserved J-encoded phenylalanine. The earlier analysis of about 610 of the donors excluded any sequence lacking an unambiguous match to a single V gene segment. An earlier analysis of just under 600 of the donors called V segments functional above 56.7% productive rearrangements and segregating when the between-donor standard deviation exceeded 5%. A statistical classification framework was developed to diagnose cytomegalovirus status using the catalog of TCR beta chain sequences. A later analysis assigned V and J genes by comparing TCR nucleotide sequences with IMGT/GENE-DB human TR gene sequences. In a later analysis, CDR3 sequences and most-parsimonious VDJ recombination scenarios were assigned using the TCRdist pipeline. In a later analysis, each TCR beta chain was defined by its CDR3 amino acid sequence together with its V-gene family, and reads without a unique V-gene family were excluded. To address suspected cross-contamination and a sequencing artifact, a later analysis removed around 590 highly shared, low-generation-probability nucleotide sequences. In a later analysis, a clonal expansion index for each public chain was calculated from normalized within-repertoire ranks of inferred template counts. A later analysis computed generation probabilities with a VDJ recombination model fitted to out-of-frame rearrangements, and checked the results against IGoR. In a later analysis, TCR-TCR, TCR-HLA and TCR-CMV co-occurrence was scored with hypergeometric tests, and a repertoire-size bias correction was applied to TCR pairs. False discovery rates were estimated in a later analysis by permuting HLA or CMV assignments 20 times. In a later analysis, co-occurring TCRs were grouped using DBSCAN, with TCRdist sequence similarity added in when clustering inside HLA-allele-positive subsets. Repertoires with fewer than 30,000 or more than 120,000 public chains were left out of co-occurrence clustering, as were four to six repertoires with anomalous nucleotide sharing. TCRdb holds this immuneACCESS table with in-frame rearrangements only. Some clones are missing; in checked studies, unresolved V genes explain under half, and the rest has no known cause. V and J calls and clone size are as listed in that table; D and trimming were resolved from the DNA. Across this sample there are roughly 120,000 clones, with around four fifths seen only once. The leading ten clones occupy roughly 2.9% of the sample.

General study outcomes and caveats: When HLA alleles, especially DR and DQ, strongly co-occurred, attributing TCR associations to individual alleles was difficult. This cohort had only TCR beta chains sequenced, and the lack of alpha or paired-chain data limited which features could be detected. Linkage disequilibrium might explain the correlated functional status among segregating V segments, but an unknown experimental factor could not be excluded. The authors suggested that the approach could potentially be extended to other disease states and immunological phenotypes. In a later analysis, about 17,000 TCR beta sequences were associated with specific HLA alleles at a false discovery rate of 0.05. A group of highly shared sequence variants was considered likely to be a technical artifact of the sequencing pipeline. Most CMV-associated TCR beta chains appeared to be HLA-restricted in a later analysis, and the HLA associations seemed to be driven largely by CMV exposure. Most TCR sequences were observed very rarely across donors, whereas some public TCRs were present in many individuals. Because some donors lacked HLA typing at each locus, the association tests relied only on the typed subset. The 87-base-pair reads could not distinguish some IMGT-functional V segments, including TRBV6-2 and TRBV6-3, so those segments were excluded. Several of the top co-occurrence clusters appeared to be linked to parvovirus B19, influenza, CMV and Epstein-Barr virus, according to a later analysis. Immune exposure information for the cohort was limited to CMV serostatus. A later genetic analysis reported fewer N-insertions in productive TCRs among donors in an Asian-associated ancestry cluster than the roughly 720-donor mean. A further reported finding was that TCR beta sequences accurately predicted the HLA-A and HLA-B alleles for most subjects in the first cohort. Some 16 rarely observed V segments, including chromosome 9 orphons, were excluded from the earlier analysis of approximately 500 of the donors because counts were too low. Broadly in line with IMGT annotations, most TCR beta V segments showed up in productive rearrangements about 87% or about 30% of the time in an earlier analysis of a few hundred of the donors. In a later genetic analysis, a missense DCLRE1C variant was associated with V-gene and J-gene trimming of TCR beta chains, and the association was replicated in an independent cohort. In a later analysis, HLA-associated TCR beta chains were found to be more clonally expanded and to have lower generation probabilities than equally common non-associated chains. A total of some 180 TCR beta chains were listed by the study as associated with cytomegalovirus. The classifier was reported to diagnose cytomegalovirus status with high specificity and sensitivity in both the original cohort and the validation cohort. According to a later analysis, TCR association rates differed among HLA loci, with DRB1 alleles showing the most associated TCRs and HLA-C alleles showing the fewest. Roughly uniform sequencing depth across donors was assumed in presence/absence analyses, although this assumption may not hold. In vitro tests confirmed that a few of the cytomegalovirus-associated TCR beta chains recognize cytomegalovirus antigens.

From its cysteine to its phenylalanine, the CDR3 spans 15 amino acids. CDR3 DNA only is kept here, 45 bases in frame from base 1. The germline V end is reduced by 5 bases and the J end by 2 bases; junction bases left unmatched: 9. CDR1 is given as LNHNV and CDR2 as YYDKDF, both from the germline V gene (reference sequence). The cohort comprised some 680 healthy bone marrow donors. Cohort members were all nominally healthy when sampled, although unrecorded immune exposures were likely present. The donor was CMV seropositive and belonged to the group of 270 or so seropositive cohort members. A peripheral blood sample was provided by each donor, and peripheral blood mononuclear cells were used for TCR beta sequencing. The Qiagen DNeasy Blood Extraction Kit was used to extract genomic DNA from the blood cell samples.

Sequenced: PBMCs. The chain links TRBV15 with TRBJ2-7; 7 bases in between match TRBD2. The source of this sequence is a woman aged 55-69 years in good health and CMV-seropositive. The base sequence is TGTGCCACCAGCGGACTAGACAGTCATGCCTACGAGCAGTACTTC. The translation is CATSGLDSHAYEQYF.